The T cell receptor beta chain described here comes from a study of T-cell reconstitution after alpha-beta-depleted transplantation in children. Preparation of the TCRbeta library involved a method that used unique molecular identifiers. TCRdb recomputed calls from the PCR reads with MiXCR, one row per CDR3 protein. The top ten hold approximately 1% of the sample, which has some 600,000 distinct CDR3 sequences, roughly 17% seen once. There are 10 residues in the CDR3. Germline loops: CDR1 SEHNR, CDR2 FQNEAQ (reference sequence). Trimming cost V 5 bases and J 9 bases, with 6 bases left between them. The sequence came from a human donor who donated a stem cell graft to a child with acute myeloid leukemia. V and J are TRBV7-9 and TRBJ2-3; no clear D gene. The source was PBMCs from the stem cell graft donor, collected from the stem cell graft. CDR3: CASSTSTQYF. The CDR3 DNA reads as TGTGCCAGCAGCACTTCGACGCAGTATTTT.